This T cell receptor beta chain was documented in a study of blood T cell repertoires in COVID-19. Overall study: Acute and convalescent COVID-19 samples came from the United States, Italy and Spain. T cells, B-cell-depleted T cells, or PBMCs provided the cDNA or gDNA that served as material.

Assay: immunoSEQ multiplex PCR; the TCRdb copy retains only in-frame clones and omits some. The sample has about 130,000 clones, roughly three quarters seen once. Enrollees, about 18 to 95 years old, lived in 24 US areas. The germline gives CDR1 SGHDN, CDR2 FVKESK. The CDR3 runs to 15 residues. V lost 4 bases, J lost 9 bases, and 9 bases stayed unmatched. The material sequenced was PBMCs or T cells enriched from blood (not recorded which). The TCR originated in a woman aged 50 to 60 who had recovered from COVID-19. The chain carries TRBV14 and TRBJ2-2; TRBD1 matches at 9 bases. CDR3 in amino acids: CASSPAGQGARELFF. The DNA for the CDR3 is TGTGCCAGCAGCCCAGCGGGACAGGGCGCCCGGGAGCTGTTTTTT. Variable domain in full (rest from reference TRBV14 and TRBJ2-2): EAGVTQFPSHSVIEKGQTVTLRCDPISGHDNLYWYRRVMGKEIKFLLHFVKESKQDESGMPNNRFLAERTGGTYSTLKVQPAELEDSGVYFCASSPAGQGARELFFGEGSRLTVL.